These 30 T cell receptor beta chains originate from one sample sequenced in a study of T cells in Graves' hyperthyroidism and ophthalmopathy. TCR beta CDR3 regions were amplified from RNA. An initial round of RT-PCR targeting the TCR CDR3 relied on the HTBI primer set. TCRdb re-called the multiplex PCR reads with MiXCR, one entry per CDR3 protein. The table records hundreds of thousands of distinct CDR3 sequences, 18% of them present only once. The source material was blood. The source is a woman aged 50 to 60 with Graves' hyperthyroidism that later progressed to Graves' ophthalmopathy.

This clonotype was picked up a small number of times. The chain has TRBV6-1 and TRBJ1-6, with D unresolved. CDR1 and CDR2 from the germline V gene are MNHNS and SASEGT. This CDR3 contains 12 residues. Trimming stripped 7 bases from V and 7 bases from J, with 8 bases between. The CDR3 DNA is TGTGCCAGCAAAAGCATCAATTCACCCCTCCACTTT. Residues: CASKSINSPLHF.

Regarding this clonotype: A clone one base away is much larger, so this may be a read error. The chain joins TRBV7-9 to TRBJ1-1; D is ambiguous. From germline, CDR1 is SEHNR and CDR2 FQNEAQ (reference sequence). The CDR3 has 13 amino acids. V lost 5 bases and J 10 bases, leaving 17 bases between the germline ends. In DNA, the CDR3 is TGTGCCAGCAGCGATTCCAGGAGCTCTGTAGCTTTCTTT. Translation gives CASSDSRSSVAFF.

At least ten counts were recorded for this clonotype. The rearrangement joins TRBV29-1 to TRBJ2-3; possibly TRBD2 for D (6 bases). CDR3 length equals 10 residues. From germline, CDR1 is SQVTM and CDR2 ANQGSEA. CDR3 DNA: TGCAGTAGCGGTACAGATACGCAGTATTTT. It specifies CSSGTDTQYF.

This clonotype has ten or more counts. J is TRBJ2-7 and V is TRBV18; 7 bases are a match to TRBD1. The CDR3 sequence is 14 residues long. J was trimmed by 6 bases and V by 2 bases; bases with no gene match: 7. Germline V gene sequence: CDR1 KGHSH, CDR2 LQKENI. The CDR3 reads CASSPKGADGEQYF. Here the CDR3 DNA reads TGTGCCAGCTCACCAAAGGGGGCCGACGGCGAGCAGTACTTC. The whole variable domain, remainder taken from reference TRBV18 and TRBJ2-7, is NAGVMQNPRHLVRRRGQEARLRCSPMKGHSHVYWYRQLPEEGLKFMVYLQKENIIDESGMPKERFSAEFPKEGPSILRIQQVVRGDSAAYFCASSPKGADGEQYFGPGTRLTVT.

This clonotype was recorded a few times. The chain combines TRBV6-1 with TRBJ1-4; D remains unclear. The CDR3 totals 13 residues. Germline V CDR1 and CDR2: MNHNS, SASEGT. V lost 8 bases and J 3 bases, leaving 10 bases between the germline ends. CDR3 nucleotides: TGTGCCAGCCGGCCGGGAGCTAATGAAAAACTGTTTTTT. Encoded protein: CASRPGANEKLFF.

This clonotype was detected many times. The rearrangement joins TRBV20-1 to TRBJ2-5; D may match TRBD1 or TRBD2 (5 bases each). CDR1 is DFQATT and CDR2 is SNEGSKA in the germline V gene (reference sequence). There are 14 residues in the CDR3. The germline V and J ends were trimmed by 4 bases and 5 bases, with 17 bases remaining between them. This CDR3 is CSAILAREMETQYF. The CDR3 DNA reads TGCAGTGCTATATTGGCCAGGGAGATGGAGACCCAGTACTTC.

The chain links TRBV7-8 to TRBJ1-2; D ambiguous. Trimming left V 5 bases short and J 3 bases short, with 13 bases between. The CDR3 totals 14 residues. Per the germline V gene, CDR1 is SGHVS and CDR2 is FQNEAQ. The CDR3 DNA follows: TGTGCCAGCAGCCCAGGTGGCGGAGACTATGGCTACACCTTC. Protein: CASSPGGGDYGYTF.

This clonotype was seen ten or more times. The rearrangement joins TRBV6-1 to TRBJ2-7; D unclear. This CDR3 has 11 amino acids. Trimming cost V 7 bases and J 6 bases, with 10 bases left between them. Germline loops: CDR1 MNHNS, CDR2 SASEGT. The CDR3 loop is CASNGGREQYF. In DNA, the CDR3 is TGTGCCAGCAACGGCGGACGCGAGCAGTACTTC.

The J gene is TRBJ2-5, the V gene TRBV5-1; TRBD1 matches 7 bases. This CDR3 is built from 15 residues. Per the germline V gene, CDR1 is SGHRS and CDR2 is YFSETQ. V shed 4 bases and J 2 bases; nucleotides not matched to a gene: 8. CDR3 amino acids: CASSPDRARQETQYF. The CDR3 nucleotides are TGCGCCAGCAGCCCAGACAGGGCTCGACAAGAGACCCAGTACTTC.

This clonotype was counted at least ten times. CDR3 in DNA: TGCAGTGCTAGAAAGCCTGGGCGGGGCACAGATACGCAGTATTTT. Protein: CSARKPGRGTDTQYF. The rearrangement links TRBV20-1 to TRBJ2-3, with D possibly being TRBD2 (5 bases). The germline V and J ends were trimmed by 2 bases and 1 base, with 13 bases remaining between them. Germline CDR1 DFQATT, CDR2 SNEGSKA (reference sequence). The CDR3 runs 15 residues.

This clonotype appeared many times. The gene calls are TRBV5-1 and TRBJ2-7; possibly TRBD2 for D (6 bases). Germline V gene sequence: CDR1 SGHRS, CDR2 YFSETQ. The length of the CDR3 is 14 residues. V lost 0 bases, J lost 2 bases, and 9 bases lay in between. CDR3 amino acids: CASSLDRTTYEQYF. CDR3 bases: TGCGCCAGCAGCTTGGACAGGACTACCTACGAGCAGTACTTC.

This chain joins TRBV5-1 and TRBJ2-3; maybe TRBD1 (6 bases). Germline CDR1 is SGHRS and CDR2 is YFSETQ. This CDR3 contains 13 residues. The ends were cut back, 0 bases at V and 7 bases at J, with 9 bases in the middle. CDR3 residues: CASSLGGPNTQYF. The CDR3 region has the DNA TGCGCCAGCAGCTTGGGGGGGCCAAATACGCAGTATTTT.

This clonotype was recorded at least ten times. V gene TRBV2 combines with J gene TRBJ2-3, with D maybe TRBD2 (6 bases). Per the germline V gene, CDR1 is SNHLY and CDR2 is FYNNEI. The V end was cut by 0 bases, the J end by 6 bases, with 13 bases between. The CDR3 is made up of 15 amino acids. The CDR3 loop reads CASSEAGGRSDTQYF. Here the CDR3 DNA reads TGTGCCAGCAGTGAAGCGGGAGGAAGGAGTGATACGCAGTATTTT.

This clonotype has a handful of counts. The chain recombines TRBV11-2 with TRBJ1-2; D may be TRBD1 (6 bases). In germline, CDR1 is SGHAT, CDR2 FQNNGV. The length of the CDR3 is 12 residues. The ends were cut back, 5 bases at V and 4 bases at J, with 8 bases in the middle. The CDR3 DNA reads as TGTGCCAGCAGCCGGACAGCCTATGGCTACACCTTC. This sequence encodes CASSRTAYGYTF.

This clonotype was seen repeatedly, ten times or more. The chain is built from TRBV3-1 and TRBJ1-1; D uncertain. The germline gives CDR1 LGHDT, CDR2 YNNKEL (reference sequence). The CDR3 covers 12 residues. Trimming pared 6 bases from V and 11 bases from J, leaving 16 bases between. The CDR3 region is CASSPGPRLAFF. As DNA, the CDR3 is TGTGCCAGCAGTCCCGGACCCCGACTGGCTTTCTTT. The full variable domain, rest sourced from reference TRBV3-1 and TRBJ1-1, is DTAVSQTPKYLVTQMGNDKSIKCEQNLGHDTMYWYKQDSKKFLKIMFSYNNKELIINETVPNRFSPKSPDKAHLNLHINSLELGDSAVYFCASSPGPRLAFFGQGTRLTVV.

This clonotype was counted many times. This chain links TRBV30 with TRBJ1-1; no reliable D call. This CDR3 is built from 13 residues. Trimming removed 3 bases from V and 1 base from J, with 9 bases in between. Germline CDR1 GTSNPN, CDR2 SVGIG (reference sequence). CDR3 in amino acids: CAWRFNENTEAFF. CDR3 coding DNA: TGTGCCTGGAGGTTTAATGAGAACACTGAAGCTTTCTTT.

This clonotype was counted at least ten times. This chain connects TRBV12-3 or TRBV12-4 to TRBJ1-5; possibly TRBD1 for D (5 bases). Trimming cost V 2 bases and J 6 bases, with 11 bases left between them. There are 14 residues in the CDR3. This CDR3 reads CASSLRQGSQPQHF. CDR3 bases: TGTGCCAGCAGTTTACGTCAGGGAAGTCAGCCCCAGCATTTT.

The V gene is TRBV2, the J gene TRBJ1-4, with D possibly matching TRBD1 (6 bases). CDR1 and CDR2 (germline): SNHLY, FYNNEI. The CDR3 has 17 residues. Trimming took 3 bases from V and 4 from J, leaving 18 bases between them. Written as DNA, the CDR3 is TGTGCCAGCAGTGACTCGGGACACGGAGCTTTTAATGAAAAACTGTTTTTT. Protein: CASSDSGHGAFNEKLFF.

This rearrangement joins TRBV5-4 to TRBJ2-1; TRBD2 matches 9 bases. Unmatched junction bases numbered 10, after V lost 2 bases and J lost 13 bases. The CDR3 contains 14 residues. Germline V gene lookup returns CDR1 SGHNT and CDR2 YYREEE (reference sequence). In nucleotides, the CDR3 is TGTGCCAGCAGCTTTGCTAGCGGGGCGCCGGGTCAGTTCTTC. This codes for CASSFASGAPGQFF.

J is TRBJ2-2 and V is TRBV20-1; D is possibly TRBD2 (5 bases). The CDR3 has 16 amino acids. V lost 0 bases to trimming and J lost 0 bases, with 11 bases between them. From germline, CDR1 is DFQATT and CDR2 SNEGSKA (reference sequence). CDR3 sequence reads: CSARDAGRTNTGELFF. CDR3 in DNA: TGCAGTGCTAGAGATGCGGGCCGGACGAACACCGGGGAGCTGTTTTTT.

This clonotype was seen ten or more times. The chain has TRBV13 and TRBJ2-3; no clear D gene. Germline assignment: CDR1 PRHDT and CDR2 FYEKMQ (reference sequence). Trimming removed 0 bases from V and 5 bases from J, with 9 bases in between. This CDR3 is built from 14 residues. DNA for the CDR3: TGTGCCAGCAGCTTAGGCCTTCAGCAAGATACGCAGTATTTT. Protein product: CASSLGLQQDTQYF.

This clonotype was counted many times. This chain connects TRBV20-1 to TRBJ1-1, with TRBD1 as a possible D gene (5 bases). Trimming pared 0 bases from V and 3 bases from J, leaving 17 bases between. The length of the CDR3 is 16 residues. The germline gives CDR1 DFQATT, CDR2 SNEGSKA (reference sequence). CDR3 sequence reads: CSARDLALGGDTEAFF. The CDR3 nucleotides read TGCAGTGCTAGAGATCTAGCTCTCGGGGGGGACACTGAAGCTTTCTTT.

In its sample, this clonotype was seen many times. In DNA form, the CDR3 reads TGCGCCAGCAGCTTGTATCCTAGCGGGGGGTACCAAGAGACCCAGTACTTC. Amino acids: CASSLYPSGGYQETQYF. This sequence joins TRBV5-1 and TRBJ2-5, with 11 bases that match TRBD2. The V segment lost 1 base and the J segment 0 bases; nucleotides outside the gene matches: 5. This CDR3 comprises 17 residues. The germline V gene has CDR1 SGHRS and CDR2 YFSETQ.

The sample holds a few counts of this clonotype. The CDR3 coding sequence is TGTGCCAGCAGTGACAGCTTAACTGAAGCTTTCTTT. Translating gives CASSDSLTEAFF. The gene calls are TRBV6-1 and TRBJ1-1; no reliable D call. Between the trimmed V and J ends, which lost 3 bases and 5 bases, there was a span of 7 bases. The CDR3 extends over 12 amino acids. Germline CDR1 MNHNS, CDR2 SASEGT.

This clonotype was found a few times. V usage is TRBV7-8 and J usage is TRBJ1-2; possibly TRBD1 for D (6 bases). The V gene's germline CDR1 is SGHVS and CDR2 FQNEAQ. Trimming removed 2 bases from V and 6 bases from J, with 10 bases in between. The CDR3 sequence is 13 residues long. The CDR3 DNA sequence: TGTGCCAGCAGCTTATTAGGGGGGGATGGCTACACCTTC. As protein: CASSLLGGDGYTF.

This clonotype was recorded a few times. The V gene is TRBV9, the J gene TRBJ2-4; tentatively, D is TRBD1 (5 bases). The germline V and J ends were trimmed by 0 bases and 6 bases, with 13 bases remaining between them. The CDR3 runs 15 residues. Germline CDR1 reads SGDLS; CDR2 reads YYNGEE. The CDR3, as DNA: TGTGCCAGCAGCGTAGTAGGGGATTTAAGAAACATTCAGTACTTC. Its translation: CASSVVGDLRNIQYF.

This clonotype was recorded once. Germline is not matched at one junction end, which may reflect a read error. The rearrangement joins TRBV2 to TRBJ2-5, with 8 bases fitting TRBD1. This CDR3 comprises 17 residues. CDR1 is SNHLY, CDR2 FYNNEI, per germline. The CDR3 loop reads CACSEALQAGGRETQYF. CDR3 nucleotides: TGTGCCTGCAGTGAAGCGCTTCAGGCAGGGGGCCGGGAGACCCAGTACTTC.

In its sample, this clonotype was seen a few times. The chain combines TRBV20-1 with TRBJ1-5; tentative D call: TRBD1 (5 bases). Trimming shortened V by 4 bases and J by 5 bases, and 12 bases separated the two germline ends. Germline loops: CDR1 DFQATT, CDR2 SNEGSKA (reference sequence). This CDR3 is built from 13 residues. The DNA of the CDR3 is TGCAGTGCTACCCCCATGGGGGATCAGCCCCAGCATTTT. Its protein is CSATPMGDQPQHF.

This clonotype was counted between two and nine times. The J gene is TRBJ2-3, the V gene TRBV3-1; 7 bases map to TRBD1. This CDR3 is built from 16 residues. V lost 2 bases and J lost 3; bases outside the gene matches: 8. The germline gives CDR1 LGHDT, CDR2 YNNKEL (reference sequence). The CDR3 DNA reads as TGTGCCAGCAGCCAACCAAACAGGGGTATGACAGATACGCAGTATTTT. Translating it yields CASSQPNRGMTDTQYF.

The table lists this clonotype with a few counts. This chain links TRBV30 with TRBJ2-5; the D gene could be TRBD1 or TRBD2 (5 bases each). Germline lookup yields CDR1 GTSNPN and CDR2 SVGIG (reference sequence). The CDR3 has 16 amino acids. With 1 base removed from V and 4 bases from J, the gap between germline ends came to 19 bases. Written as DNA, the CDR3 is TGTGCCTGGAGTGACCCCTCCCCGGGGACGGGAGAGACCCAGTACTTC. It encodes CAWSDPSPGTGETQYF. The full variable domain, its missing parts supplied by reference TRBV30 and TRBJ2-5, is SQTIHQWPATLVQPVGSPLSLECTVEGTSNPNLYWYRQAAGRGLQLLFYSVGIGQISSEVPQNLSASRPQDRQFILSSKKLLLSDSGFYLCAWSDPSPGTGETQYFGPGTRLLVL.